This passage covers 14 T cell receptor beta chains from one sample sequenced in a study of blood T cell repertoires in COVID-19. The protocol was immunoSEQ multiplex PCR, while the TCRdb copy is restricted to in-frame clones and leaves out a portion. The table lists some 240,000 clones, more than 65% of them singletons. Material for sequencing was peripheral blood. Receptors were obtained from a woman aged 35 to 49 who had recovered from COVID-19.

V is TRBV5-6 and J is TRBJ2-1, with TRBD2 identical over 8 bases. In germline, CDR1 is SGHDT, CDR2 YYEEEE. V dropped 0 bases and J dropped 9; count of bases not matched to a gene: 8. The CDR3 sequence is 15 residues long. The CDR3 sequence: CASSLAGGVIGEQFF. CDR3 coding DNA: TGTGCCAGCAGCTTGGCGGGGGGGGTCATTGGTGAGCAGTTCTTC.

This chain joins TRBV11-3 and TRBJ1-4; D not resolved. This CDR3 contains 14 residues. The V and J ends lost 1 base and 1 base respectively, with 4 bases between them. CDR1 is SGHNT, CDR2 YENEEA, per germline. In DNA form, the CDR3 reads TGTGCCAGCAGCTTAGCCCGAACTAATGAAAAACTGTTTTTT. This sequence encodes CASSLARTNEKLFF. The full variable domain, completed using reference TRBV11-3 and TRBJ1-4, is EAGVVQSPRYKIIEKKQPVAFWCNPISGHNTLYWYLQNLGQGPELLIRYENEEAVDDSQLPKDRFSAERLKGVDSTLKIQPAELGDSAVYLCASSLARTNEKLFFGSGTQLSVL.

The genes are TRBV18 and TRBJ2-1; the match to TRBD2 covers 13 bases. The V gene end was trimmed by 4 bases and the J gene end by 5 bases; junction bases not matched to a gene: 23. The CDR3 length is 22 residues. Germline values: CDR1 KGHSH, CDR2 LQKENI. CDR3 bases: TGTGCCAGCTCACTTACAATTCCACCCCGACTAGCGGGGGGAGTGGCCGACAATGAGCAGTTCTTC. Translated: CASSLTIPPRLAGGVADNEQFF.

This chain uses TRBV5-1 with TRBJ2-3; D remains ambiguous. The CDR3 runs to 13 residues. CDR1 is SGHRS, CDR2 YFSETQ, per germline. Trimming removed 0 bases at V and 5 bases at J, with 7 bases between. CDR3 sequence: CASSLGELDTQYF. In DNA form, the CDR3 reads TGCGCCAGCAGCTTGGGCGAATTAGATACGCAGTATTTT.

The genes are TRBV7-9 and TRBJ1-2; D is unresolved. Germline CDR1 and CDR2: SEHNR and FQNEAQ (reference sequence). The CDR3 sequence is 14 residues long. Trimming pared 7 bases from V and 4 bases from J, leaving 16 bases between. This chain's CDR3 is CASTPPQAPYGYTF. DNA for the CDR3: TGTGCCAGCACCCCCCCCCAGGCTCCCTATGGCTACACCTTC.

The sample holds many counts of this clone. V usage is TRBV6-4 and J usage is TRBJ2-1; 8 nucleotides line up with TRBD2. Germline V lookup: CDR1 MRHNA, CDR2 SNTAGT. CDR3 length: 15 amino acids. V lost 3 bases and J lost 1; bases outside the gene matches: 2. For the CDR3, the DNA is TGTGCCAGCAGTGAGAGCGGGGGATCCTACAATGAGCAGTTCTTC. The encoded protein is CASSESGGSYNEQFF.

CDR3 DNA sequence: TGTGCCAGCAGCTACCGACAGGGGGGTCTGTACGAGCAGTACTTC. It yields the protein CASSYRQGGLYEQYF. V and J are TRBV4-2 and TRBJ2-7; 9 positions match TRBD1. There are 15 residues in the CDR3. Germline CDR1 reads LGHNA; CDR2 reads YNFKEQ. Trimming cost V 5 bases and J 4 bases; bases outside gene matches: 9.

The chain combines TRBV6-6 with TRBJ1-1, with TRBD1 matching 7 bases. There are 16 residues in the CDR3. J gave up 3 bases and V 6 bases, and 13 bases lay outside the gene matches. Germline V gives CDR1 MNHNY, CDR2 SVGAGI (reference sequence). The chain's CDR3 is CASRPTGVYGHTEAFF. The CDR3 DNA reads as TGTGCCAGCAGGCCTACAGGGGTGTATGGGCACACTGAAGCTTTCTTT.

The chain joins TRBV18 to TRBJ2-3; 10 nucleotides match TRBD2. CDR3 length: 16 residues. Looked up from germline, CDR1 is KGHSH and CDR2 is LQKENI. The V gene end was trimmed by 5 bases and the J gene end by 1 base; junction bases not matched to a gene: 6. CDR3 in DNA: TGTGCCAGCTCAGCTCGGACTAGCGGAGGCACAGATACGCAGTATTTT. Amino acids: CASSARTSGGTDTQYF.

The chain employs TRBV19 and TRBJ1-2; 8 bases line up with TRBD1. V dropped 6 bases and J dropped 2; count of bases not matched to a gene: 5. Germline CDR1 LNHDA, CDR2 SQIVND (reference sequence). This CDR3 has 14 amino acids. The CDR3 here is CASRDRDQNYGYTF. Written as DNA, the CDR3 is TGTGCCAGTAGGGACAGGGACCAAAACTATGGCTACACCTTC.

This rearrangement joins TRBV11-3 to TRBJ2-2; possible D gene TRBD1, 6 bases. From germline, CDR1 is SGHNT and CDR2 YENEEA. V lost 5 bases and J lost 6, with 13 bases in between. There are 14 residues in the CDR3. CDR3 DNA sequence: TGTGCCAGCAGCCTAATCAGGGGCGCCGGGGAGCTGTTTTTT. Translation: CASSLIRGAGELFF.

The V and J genes are TRBV7-2 and TRBJ1-4; TRBD1 is a possible D gene (6 bases). Deletions cut 1 base from V and 8 bases from J, with 14 bases between. The CDR3 extends over 15 amino acids. From germline, CDR1 is SGHTA and CDR2 FQGNSA. This chain's CDR3 is CASSLGAGEGEKLFF. The DNA for the CDR3 is TGTGCCAGCAGCTTAGGGGCAGGGGAAGGCGAAAAACTGTTTTTT.

This clone appeared a few times. This chain uses TRBV6-5 with TRBJ2-5; D perhaps matches TRBD1 (6 bases). Trimming took 4 bases from V and 4 from J, leaving 16 bases between them. The CDR3 contains 15 residues. Per the germline V gene, CDR1 is MNHEY and CDR2 is SVGAGI. As DNA, the CDR3 is TGTGCCAGCAGTTTCAACTTGGACAGTGTAGAGACCCAGTACTTC. Its protein is CASSFNLDSVETQYF.

V usage is TRBV11-3 and J usage is TRBJ2-3, with 10 bases lining up with TRBD1. CDR3 length equals 16 residues. J lost 0 bases, V lost 6 bases, and 6 bases had no gene match. Germline CDR1 and CDR2: SGHNT and YENEEA. CDR3 sequence reads: CASRLTGGASTDTQYF. CDR3 bases: TGTGCCAGCAGACTGACAGGGGGCGCTAGCACAGATACGCAGTATTTT. Complete variable domain (other parts from reference TRBV11-3 and TRBJ2-3): EAGVVQSPRYKIIEKKQPVAFWCNPISGHNTLYWYLQNLGQGPELLIRYENEEAVDDSQLPKDRFSAERLKGVDSTLKIQPAELGDSAVYLCASRLTGGASTDTQYFGPGTRLTVL.